What follows are 8 T cell receptor beta chains derived from one specimen sequenced in a study of chronic HIV infection and antiretroviral therapy. TCRdb used MiXCR to reprocess the 5' RACE reads, holding one entry per CDR3 protein. This sample yields about 31,000 distinct CDR3 sequences, of which over 7.5% are seen a single time; more than 2% belongs to the top ten. Sequenced input: peripheral blood. The receptors derive from an adult who had HIV and had not received antiretroviral therapy, or was an uninfected healthy control (not recorded which).

DNA of the CDR3: TGTGCCAGCAGCGAACAGGGGCTCAATCCAAACTATGGCTACACCTTC. This gives the protein CASSEQGLNPNYGYTF. The chain carries TRBV7-2 and TRBJ1-2; TRBD1 matches at 7 bases. The germline V gene encodes CDR1 SGHTA and CDR2 FQGNSA. CDR3 length: 16 residues. V was clipped by 5 bases and J by 2 bases; unmatched bases: 11. The full variable domain, in which reference TRBV7-2 and TRBJ1-2 provide the parts outside the CDR3, is GAGVSQSPSNKVTEKGKDVELRCDPISGHTALYWYRQSLGQGLEFLIYFQGNSAPDKSGLPSDRFSAERTGGSVSTLTIQRTQQEDSAVYLCASSEQGLNPNYGYTFGSGTRLTVV.

This clonotype was picked up a small number of times. This chain links TRBV7-2 with TRBJ2-1; the match to TRBD1 covers 7 bases. CDR3 length equals 15 residues. Germline lookup yields CDR1 SGHTA and CDR2 FQGNSA. V was pared by 5 bases and J by 4 bases, with 8 bases of the junction left unmatched. The CDR3 DNA is TGTGCCAGCAGCCCCCGACAGGGAAATTACAATGAGCAGTTCTTC. Protein sequence: CASSPRQGNYNEQFF.

There are many counts of this clonotype. The rearrangement uses TRBV27 and TRBJ1-2, with D hard to call. The V end was cut by 7 bases, the J end by 4 bases, with 10 bases between. This CDR3 is built from 12 residues. From germline, CDR1 is MNHEY and CDR2 SMNVEV (reference sequence). CDR3 bases: TGTGCCAGCACCCCGTCAATCTATGGCTACACCTTC. This codes for CASTPSIYGYTF.

V is TRBV29-1 and J is TRBJ1-5; no firm D call. V was shortened by 1 base and J by 4 bases, with 8 bases between the two germline ends. The CDR3 consists of 13 residues. Germline CDR1 and CDR2: SQVTM and ANQGSEA. The CDR3 is CSVEGGRNQPQHF. Written as DNA, the CDR3 is TGCAGCGTTGAAGGAGGCAGGAATCAGCCCCAGCATTTT.

This clonotype appeared a few times. The gene calls are TRBV11-2 and TRBJ2-1; no firm D call. Germline assignment: CDR1 SGHAT and CDR2 FQNNGV. Between the trimmed V and J ends, which lost 1 base and 4 bases, there was a span of 5 bases. The CDR3 is 13 residues long. For the CDR3, the DNA is TGTGCCAGCAGCTTAGGCCAGTACAATGAGCAGTTCTTC. This sequence encodes CASSLGQYNEQFF.

This clonotype occurred many times. The chain carries TRBV2 and TRBJ1-5; D is uncertain. This CDR3 comprises 15 residues. The V gene's germline CDR1 is SNHLY and CDR2 FYNNEI. Trimming removed 6 bases at V and 4 bases at J, with 16 bases between. CDR3 amino acids: CASSFRAPRNQPQHF. CDR3 sequence (DNA): TGTGCCAGCAGCTTCCGGGCCCCAAGGAATCAGCCCCAGCATTTT.

This clonotype was observed a handful of times. This rearrangement joins TRBV29-1 to TRBJ2-7; maybe TRBD2 (5 bases). V lost 1 base and J 3 bases, leaving 13 bases between the germline ends. Germline-derived CDR1 and CDR2 are SQVTM and ANQGSEA. The CDR3 is 14 residues long. As DNA, the CDR3 is TGCAGCGTTGAAGCGGGATCTAATTACTACGAGCAGTACTTC. Its translation: CSVEAGSNYYEQYF.

This clonotype was detected many times. The rearrangement uses TRBV6-6 and TRBJ2-7; D not resolved. The CDR3 runs to 12 residues. Deletions cut 4 bases from V and 6 bases from J, with 10 bases between. Germline CDR1 reads MNHNY; CDR2 reads SVGAGI (reference sequence). Written as DNA, the CDR3 is TGTGCCAGCAGTTTCGTGGGCTCCGAGCAGTACTTC. This gives the protein CASSFVGSEQYF.